Each of the 29 T cell receptor beta chains below was sequenced from the same sample in a study of technical replicates of blood from a handful of donors. Some clones are missing from TCRdb's copy, which holds only in-frame ones; the method was immunoSEQ multiplex PCR. The table has tens of thousands of clones, about 90% seen once; the top ten hold around 0.42%. Sequenced input: T cells isolated from PBMCs. The receptors stem from a human donor in good health.

This rearrangement joins TRBV7-3 to TRBJ2-3; perhaps TRBD1 as D (6 bases). CDR3 length: 16 amino acids. Germline V gene data show CDR1 as SGHTA and CDR2 as FQGTGA. Trimming pared 0 bases from V and 2 bases from J, leaving 12 bases between. In DNA form, the CDR3 reads TGTGCCAGCAGCTTAACGTTAGGACAGCCCACAGATACGCAGTATTTT. This gives the protein CASSLTLGQPTDTQYF.

The gene calls are TRBV7-9 and TRBJ1-1; tentatively, D is TRBD1 (6 bases). The germline CDR1 and CDR2 sequences are SEHNR and FQNEAQ (reference sequence). The CDR3 extends over 12 amino acids. Trimming took off 5 bases at V and 8 bases at J, with 12 bases between the two ends. The CDR3 reads CASSPRDKEAFF. CDR3 bases: TGTGCCAGCAGCCCCCGGGACAAGGAAGCTTTCTTT.

The rearrangement joins TRBV4-3 to TRBJ2-7, with 7 positions matching TRBD1. The germline CDR1 and CDR2 sequences are LGHNA and YSLEER. The junction had 7 bases not matched to a gene; V was cut back by 0 bases and J by 2 bases. The CDR3 is 16 residues long. CDR3 coding DNA: TGCGCCAGCAGCCAAGAATTTCGACAGGGTGCCTACGAGCAGTACTTC. Its protein is CASSQEFRQGAYEQYF.

The rearrangement links TRBV4-3 to TRBJ2-7, with D unresolved. Trimming stripped 0 bases from V and 2 bases from J, with 17 bases between. Germline CDR1 LGHNA, CDR2 YSLEER. The CDR3 extends over 17 amino acids. The CDR3 bases are TGCGCCAGCAGCCAAGACCCCCCACAGTCCCTAACCTACGAGCAGTACTTC. Protein sequence: CASSQDPPQSLTYEQYF.

V usage is TRBV28 and J usage is TRBJ2-3; 11 positions match TRBD2. Germline CDR1 reads MDHEN; CDR2 reads SYDVKM. The CDR3 is 16 amino acids. Trimming at V came to 4 bases and at J to 4 bases, leaving 7 bases not matched to a gene. The CDR3 sequence: CASSSLAGGGSDTQYF. In nucleotides, the CDR3 is TGTGCCAGCAGTTCGCTAGCGGGAGGTGGATCAGATACGCAGTATTTT.

This clone was recorded a few times. This chain links TRBV16 with TRBJ1-1, with TRBD1 as a possible D gene (6 bases). The germline V and J ends were trimmed by 4 bases and 7 bases, with 16 bases remaining between them. CDR1 is KGHSY and CDR2 is FQNENV in the germline V gene. CDR3 length equals 14 residues. The DNA of the CDR3 is TGTGCCAGCAGCCCGCATACCCCAGGGGATGAAGCTTTCTTT. Encoded protein: CASSPHTPGDEAFF.

In this sample, this clone turned up a few times. The chain has TRBV9 and TRBJ1-2, with 7 bases fitting TRBD1. The CDR3 spans 17 residues. With V trimmed by 0 bases and J by 5 bases, 13 bases remained unmatched. Germline CDR1 is SGDLS and CDR2 is YYNGEE. The CDR3 nucleotides are TGTGCCAGCAGCGTAGGAGGTGGAGCAGGGGGAGGATATGGCTACACCTTC. Its translation is CASSVGGGAGGGYGYTF.

This clone was seen only a few times. J is TRBJ1-2 and V is TRBV19; D remains ambiguous. The V gene lost 5 bases and the J gene lost 8 bases, with 21 bases spanning the gap. Germline V gives CDR1 LNHDA, CDR2 SQIVND (reference sequence). The CDR3 covers 15 residues. The CDR3 nucleotides read TGTGCCAGTAGTCGGCTCTCGGACTCCGGTCTAGGCTACACCTTC. The encoded protein is CASSRLSDSGLGYTF.

This chain connects TRBV14 to TRBJ2-5; the D gene is possibly TRBD1 (6 bases). V was cut by 1 base and J by 5 bases, with 14 bases left in between. Germline CDR1 and CDR2: SGHDN and FVKESK. The length of the CDR3 is 15 residues. The CDR3 DNA follows: TGTGCCAGCAGCCAAGTCACAGGGTATTTCGAGACCCAGTACTTC. Translation: CASSQVTGYFETQYF.

The chain is built from TRBV6-6 and TRBJ2-7; D possibly corresponds to TRBD1 (6 bases). The germline V gene encodes CDR1 MNHNY and CDR2 SVGAGI (reference sequence). The CDR3 has 16 residues. The V gene lost 0 bases and the J gene lost 5 bases, with 17 bases spanning the gap. The CDR3 DNA reads as TGTGCCAGCAGTTACTCGAAGTCCCAGGGGCCAAACGAGCAGTACTTC. This gives the protein CASSYSKSQGPNEQYF.

The chain has TRBV11-3 and TRBJ1-2; 10 positions match TRBD1. The CDR3 length is 14 residues. V gave up 6 bases and J gave up 6 bases; unmatched junction bases: 7. The germline V gene encodes CDR1 SGHNT and CDR2 YENEEA. The CDR3 is CASSERQGAHGYTF. CDR3 sequence (DNA): TGTGCCAGCAGTGAAAGACAGGGGGCTCATGGCTACACCTTC.

This clone has only one observation. The V gene is TRBV6-5, the J gene TRBJ1-2; no firm D call. V dropped 6 bases and J dropped 4 bases, with 15 bases sitting between them. The V gene's germline CDR1 is MNHEY and CDR2 SVGAGI. The CDR3 extends over 14 amino acids. The CDR3 nucleotides read TGTGCCAGCAGGGGAGTCGGGCTGCCCTATGGCTACACCTTC. Protein product: CASRGVGLPYGYTF.

This sequence joins TRBV6-1 and TRBJ2-3; 7 bases align to TRBD2. J gave up 5 bases and V 7 bases, and 12 bases lay outside the gene matches. The CDR3 length is 15 residues. Germline V gives CDR1 MNHNS, CDR2 SASEGT. CDR3 residues: CASIKVTGGVDTQYF. The CDR3 nucleotides are TGTGCCAGCATAAAGGTAACGGGAGGCGTAGATACGCAGTATTTT.

The chain recombines TRBV28 with TRBJ2-4, with D possibly being TRBD2 (5 bases). The V end was cut by 5 bases, the J end by 8 bases, with 13 bases between. This CDR3 comprises 13 residues. The germline CDR1 and CDR2 sequences are MDHEN and SYDVKM. The CDR3 DNA is TGTGCCAGCAGTGCTCCGGGGTTAGACATTCAGTACTTC. Residues: CASSAPGLDIQYF.

The genes are TRBV7-8 and TRBJ1-2; D is perhaps TRBD1 (6 bases). The V gene's germline CDR1 is SGHVS and CDR2 FQNEAQ. Trimming left V 3 bases short and J 7 bases short, with 15 bases between. This CDR3 has 14 residues. The DNA for the CDR3 is TGTGCCAGCAGCTTCGATACAGGGTTCTCTGGCTACACCTTC. Its protein product is CASSFDTGFSGYTF.

This rearrangement joins TRBV5-4 to TRBJ2-2; TRBD2 might be the D (5 bases). CDR1 SGHNT and CDR2 YYREEE come from the germline V gene (reference sequence). V shed 0 bases and J shed 8 bases, with 14 bases lying between them. The CDR3 spans 15 residues. The CDR3 DNA follows: TGTGCCAGCAGCTTGGCGGGCAGACTACAAGGGGAGCTGTTTTTT. This codes for CASSLAGRLQGELFF. Full variable domain (outside the CDR3, taken from reference TRBV5-4 and TRBJ2-2): ETGVTQSPTHLIKTRGQQVTLRCSSQSGHNTVSWYQQALGQGPQFIFQYYREEENGRGNFPPRFSGLQFPNYSSELNVNALELDDSALYLCASSLAGRLQGELFFGEGSRLTVL.

V usage is TRBV19 and J usage is TRBJ2-1, with 15 bases aligning to TRBD2. With 3 bases clipped from V and 9 bases from J, the junction kept 9 bases outside the gene matches. Germline assignment: CDR1 LNHDA and CDR2 SQIVND (reference sequence). This CDR3 comprises 17 residues. CDR3 bases: TGTGCCAGTAGTATTCGGACTAGCGGGAGGGCCGGAAGTGAGCAGTTCTTC. Encoded protein: CASSIRTSGRAGSEQFF.

This CDR3 is CASSLGWREIHNEQFF. Here the CDR3 DNA reads TGTGCCAGCAGCTTAGGTTGGCGGGAAATTCACAATGAGCAGTTCTTC. This chain connects TRBV11-2 to TRBJ2-1; D perhaps matches TRBD2 (6 bases). V lost 1 base and J lost 5, with 15 bases in between. Germline CDR1 SGHAT, CDR2 FQNNGV. The CDR3 runs 16 residues.

The chain employs TRBV7-2 and TRBJ2-2, with 9 nucleotides matching TRBD1. The CDR3 has 15 residues. The germline V gene has CDR1 SGHTA and CDR2 FQGNSA. With 5 bases clipped from V and 9 bases from J, the junction kept 10 bases outside the gene matches. Written as DNA, the CDR3 is TGTGCCAGCAGCCCATCCGGGACAGGGCTTAGGGAGCTGTTTTTT. It yields the protein CASSPSGTGLRELFF.

This clone was seen just once. The rearrangement uses TRBV6-6 and TRBJ1-5; D is undetermined. The germline V gene encodes CDR1 MNHNY and CDR2 SVGAGI (reference sequence). The CDR3 totals 13 residues. Trimming left V 4 bases short and J 5 bases short, with 9 bases between. The CDR3 protein is CASSSDNYQPQHF. CDR3 DNA sequence: TGTGCCAGCAGTTCCGACAATTATCAGCCCCAGCATTTT.

This clone has just one count. V usage is TRBV12-5 and J usage is TRBJ2-1; 11 bases fit TRBD2. This CDR3 has 16 residues. Germline CDR1 and CDR2: LGHNT and FRNRAP. V shed 5 bases, J shed 2 bases, and the junction held 5 bases outside the gene matches. The CDR3 loop is CASGRNSGRAYNEQFF. The CDR3 DNA follows: TGTGCTAGTGGTCGAAATAGCGGGAGGGCCTACAATGAGCAGTTCTTC.

This sequence joins TRBV6-1 and TRBJ2-7; a weak D match, TRBD1 (6 bases). Trimming removed 8 bases at V and 4 bases at J, with 18 bases between. Per germline, CDR1 MNHNS and CDR2 SASEGT. The CDR3 is made up of 14 amino acids. The CDR3 DNA is TGTGCCAGCGGGGGACCGGGACAAAGATACGAGCAGTACTTC. Encoded protein: CASGGPGQRYEQYF.

The chain uses TRBV14 and TRBJ2-7, with TRBD1 as a possible D gene (6 bases). V lost 1 base, J lost 6 bases, and 16 bases lay in between. This CDR3 has 15 residues. Germline lookup yields CDR1 SGHDN and CDR2 FVKESK. The CDR3 region has the DNA TGTGCCAGCAGCCAAGGGCAGGGGTGGAGGTCCGAGCAGTACTTC. Translated, it gives CASSQGQGWRSEQYF.

The chain joins TRBV19 to TRBJ1-5; no definite D call. Germline values: CDR1 LNHDA, CDR2 SQIVND (reference sequence). The V end was cut by 1 base, the J end by 5 bases, with 15 bases between. CDR3 length equals 16 residues. The CDR3 here is CASSIGVSKYHQPQHF. As DNA, the CDR3 is TGTGCCAGTAGTATAGGAGTATCGAAGTATCATCAGCCCCAGCATTTT.

This chain links TRBV7-6 with TRBJ2-7, with D unclear. The V gene lost 1 base and the J gene lost 1 base, with 5 bases spanning the gap. Germline V gene lookup returns CDR1 SGHVS and CDR2 FNYEAQ. This CDR3 spans 13 amino acids. The CDR3 loop is CASSLGPSYEQYF. The CDR3 DNA sequence: TGTGCCAGCAGCTTAGGGCCATCCTACGAGCAGTACTTC.

V is TRBV12-5 and J is TRBJ1-5, with TRBD1 matching 8 bases. V gave up 5 bases and J gave up 6 bases; unmatched junction bases: 3. The germline V gene encodes CDR1 LGHNT and CDR2 FRNRAP. The CDR3 is 13 residues long. CDR3 region: CASGQGAGQPQHF. CDR3 nucleotides: TGTGCTAGTGGTCAGGGGGCTGGTCAGCCCCAGCATTTT.

The chain employs TRBV4-2 and TRBJ2-1; D gene unclear. The CDR3 is 12 amino acids. Germline values: CDR1 LGHNA, CDR2 YNFKEQ. The V end lost 8 bases, the J end lost 5 bases, and 10 bases lay between the germline ends. This CDR3 is CASHRYNNEQFF. CDR3 coding DNA: TGTGCCAGCCACAGATACAACAATGAGCAGTTCTTC.

This chain links TRBV29-1 with TRBJ2-7; the D gene is possibly TRBD1 (5 bases). With 0 bases removed from V and 5 bases from J, the gap between germline ends came to 11 bases. The germline gives CDR1 SQVTM, CDR2 ANQGSEA. CDR3 length: 13 amino acids. CDR3 loop: CSVEDPAGNEQYF. CDR3 nucleotide sequence: TGCAGCGTTGAAGATCCTGCAGGGAACGAGCAGTACTTC.

The chain has TRBV6-1 and TRBJ2-7; TRBD1 aligns across 7 bases. The CDR3 is 14 residues long. Germline assignment: CDR1 MNHNS and CDR2 SASEGT. The V gene end was trimmed by 7 bases and the J gene end by 0 bases; junction bases not matched to a gene: 6. In nucleotides, the CDR3 is TGTGCCAGCACGGCCGGGACAGTCTCCTACGAGCAGTACTTC. Amino acid sequence: CASTAGTVSYEQYF.